The source of this TCR beta chain is a study of response to subunit inactivated influenza vaccine. Broader study findings: There was a suggestion from the authors that each seasonal influenza vaccination recruits few new T cells.

The germline V gene has CDR1 DFQATT and CDR2 SNEGSKA (reference sequence). The CDR3 loop spans 15 amino acids. Trimming cost V 6 bases and J 2 bases; bases outside gene matches: 11. TCRdb reprocessed the RT-PCR reads with MiXCR, giving one entry per CDR3 protein. The sample has about 700,000 distinct CDR3 sequences, about 14% seen once; the top ten hold 5.5% to 7%. Notes on this clonotype: What it recognizes is unknown.

This TCR derives from a man aged 50 to 59 who received an inactivated influenza vaccine. This sequence joins TRBV20-1 and TRBJ2-7; TRBD1 matches at 9 bases. The input for sequencing was PBMCs from blood, taken 14 days before vaccination. The CDR3 DNA reads as TGCAGTGCGCGGGCCTTGACAGGGGGGGCCTACGAGCAGTACTTC. This gives the protein CSARALTGGAYEQYF.